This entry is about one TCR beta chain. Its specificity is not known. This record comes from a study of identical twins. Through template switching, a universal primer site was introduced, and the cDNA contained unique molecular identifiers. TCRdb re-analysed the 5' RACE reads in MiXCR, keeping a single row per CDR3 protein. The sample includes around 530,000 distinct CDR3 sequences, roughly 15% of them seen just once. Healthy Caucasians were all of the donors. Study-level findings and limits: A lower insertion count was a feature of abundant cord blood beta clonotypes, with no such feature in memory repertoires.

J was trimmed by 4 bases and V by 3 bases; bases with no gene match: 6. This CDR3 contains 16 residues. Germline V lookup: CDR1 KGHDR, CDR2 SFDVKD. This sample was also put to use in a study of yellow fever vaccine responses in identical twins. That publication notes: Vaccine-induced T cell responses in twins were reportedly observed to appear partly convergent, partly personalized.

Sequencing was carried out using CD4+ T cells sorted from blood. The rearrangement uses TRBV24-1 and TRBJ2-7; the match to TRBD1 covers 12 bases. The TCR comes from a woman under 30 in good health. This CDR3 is CATSDPGTGGDYEQYF. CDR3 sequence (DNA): TGTGCCACCAGTGATCCCGGGACAGGGGGCGATTACGAGCAGTACTTC.